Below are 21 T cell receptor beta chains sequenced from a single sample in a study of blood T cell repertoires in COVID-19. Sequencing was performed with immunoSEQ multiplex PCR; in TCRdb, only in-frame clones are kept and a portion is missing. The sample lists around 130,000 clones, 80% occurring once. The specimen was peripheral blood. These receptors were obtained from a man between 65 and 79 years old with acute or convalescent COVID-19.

The CDR3 protein is CAISPGDTDTQYF. DNA of the CDR3: TGTGCCATCAGTCCGGGGGACACAGATACGCAGTATTTT. V is TRBV10-3 and J is TRBJ2-3; D possibly corresponds to TRBD2 (6 bases). Trimming removed 5 bases from V and 2 bases from J, with 8 bases in between. Germline CDR1 reads ENHRY; CDR2 reads SYGVKD. CDR3 length: 13 amino acids.

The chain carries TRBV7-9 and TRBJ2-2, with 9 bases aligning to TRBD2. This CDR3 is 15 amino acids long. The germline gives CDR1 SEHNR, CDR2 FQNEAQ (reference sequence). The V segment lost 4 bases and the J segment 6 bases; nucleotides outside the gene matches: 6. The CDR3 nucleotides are TGTGCCAGCAGCTCGGGACTAGCAAGGTCCGGGGAGCTGTTTTTT. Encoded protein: CASSSGLARSGELFF.

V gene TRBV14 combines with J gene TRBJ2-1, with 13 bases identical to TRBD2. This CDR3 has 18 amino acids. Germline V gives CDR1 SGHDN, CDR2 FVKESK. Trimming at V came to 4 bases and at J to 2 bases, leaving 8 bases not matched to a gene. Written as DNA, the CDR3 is TGTGCCAGCAGCCTCGACCCGACTAGCGGGGGGACCTACAATGAGCAGTTCTTC. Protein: CASSLDPTSGGTYNEQFF.

The DNA for the CDR3 is TGTGCCAGCAGTGATCGGTTAGCTTCTGGGGAGCTGTTTTTT. Protein: CASSDRLASGELFF. V usage is TRBV2 and J usage is TRBJ2-2, with no clear D. The CDR3 covers 14 residues. Trimming cost V 3 bases and J 8 bases, with 13 bases left between them. Germline V gives CDR1 SNHLY, CDR2 FYNNEI.

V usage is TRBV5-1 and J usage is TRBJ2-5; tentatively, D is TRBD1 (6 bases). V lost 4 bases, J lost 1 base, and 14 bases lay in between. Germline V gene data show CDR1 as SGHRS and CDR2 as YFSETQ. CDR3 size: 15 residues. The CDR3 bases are TGCGCCAGCAGCACAACACCGGACAGCCAAGAGACCCAGTACTTC. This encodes CASSTTPDSQETQYF.

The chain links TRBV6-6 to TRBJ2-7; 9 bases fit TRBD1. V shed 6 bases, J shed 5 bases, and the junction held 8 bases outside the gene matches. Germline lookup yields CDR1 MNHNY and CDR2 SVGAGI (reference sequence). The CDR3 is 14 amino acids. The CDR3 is CASRPGTGSHEQYF. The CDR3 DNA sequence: TGTGCCAGCAGGCCTGGGACAGGGAGCCACGAGCAGTACTTC.

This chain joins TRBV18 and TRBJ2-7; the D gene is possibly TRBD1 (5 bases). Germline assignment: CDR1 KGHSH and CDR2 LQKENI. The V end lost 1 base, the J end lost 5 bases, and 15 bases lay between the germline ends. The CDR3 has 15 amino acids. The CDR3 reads CASSPRARVIHEQYF. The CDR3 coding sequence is TGTGCCAGCTCACCACGGGCCAGGGTGATCCACGAGCAGTACTTC.

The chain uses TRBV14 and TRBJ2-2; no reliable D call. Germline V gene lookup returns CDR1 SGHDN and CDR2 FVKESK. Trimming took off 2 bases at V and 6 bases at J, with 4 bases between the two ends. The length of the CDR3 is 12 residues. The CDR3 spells CASSQYAGELFF. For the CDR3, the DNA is TGTGCCAGCAGCCAATATGCCGGGGAGCTGTTTTTT. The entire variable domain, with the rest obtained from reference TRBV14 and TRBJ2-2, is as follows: EAGVTQFPSHSVIEKGQTVTLRCDPISGHDNLYWYRRVMGKEIKFLLHFVKESKQDESGMPNNRFLAERTGGTYSTLKVQPAELEDSGVYFCASSQYAGELFFGEGSRLTVL.

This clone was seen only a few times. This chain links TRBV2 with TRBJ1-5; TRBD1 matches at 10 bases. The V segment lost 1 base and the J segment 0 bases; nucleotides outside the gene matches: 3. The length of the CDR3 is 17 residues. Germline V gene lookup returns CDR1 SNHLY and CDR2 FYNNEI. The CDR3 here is CASSEEDRGNSNQPQHF. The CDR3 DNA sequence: TGTGCCAGCAGTGAAGAGGACAGGGGGAATAGCAATCAGCCCCAGCATTTT.

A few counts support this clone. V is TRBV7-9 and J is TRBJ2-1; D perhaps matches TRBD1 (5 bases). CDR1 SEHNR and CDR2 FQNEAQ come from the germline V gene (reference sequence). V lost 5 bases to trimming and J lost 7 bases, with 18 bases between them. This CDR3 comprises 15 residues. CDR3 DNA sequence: TGTGCCAGCAGCCCAAGTACAGGCCGTGGTAATGAGCAGTTCTTC. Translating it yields CASSPSTGRGNEQFF.

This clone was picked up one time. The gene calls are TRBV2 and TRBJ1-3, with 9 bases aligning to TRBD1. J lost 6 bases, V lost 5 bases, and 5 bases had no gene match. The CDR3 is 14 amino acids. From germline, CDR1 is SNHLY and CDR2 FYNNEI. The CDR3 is CASSLQGAENTIYF. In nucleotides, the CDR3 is TGTGCCAGCAGTTTACAGGGGGCTGAAAACACCATATATTTT.

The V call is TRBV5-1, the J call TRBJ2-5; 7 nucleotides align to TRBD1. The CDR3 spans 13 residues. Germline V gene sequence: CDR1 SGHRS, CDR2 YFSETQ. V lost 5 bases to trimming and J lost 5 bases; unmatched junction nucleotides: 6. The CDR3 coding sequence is TGCGCCAGCAGTCGAGGACAGGAGGAGACCCAGTACTTC. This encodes CASSRGQEETQYF.

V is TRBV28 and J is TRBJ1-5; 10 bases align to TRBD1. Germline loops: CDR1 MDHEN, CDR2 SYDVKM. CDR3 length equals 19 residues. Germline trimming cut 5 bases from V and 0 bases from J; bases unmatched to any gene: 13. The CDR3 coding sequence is TGTGCCAGCAGTCCTATATCCGGGACAGGGGCCTATAGCAATCAGCCCCAGCATTTT. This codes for CASSPISGTGAYSNQPQHF.

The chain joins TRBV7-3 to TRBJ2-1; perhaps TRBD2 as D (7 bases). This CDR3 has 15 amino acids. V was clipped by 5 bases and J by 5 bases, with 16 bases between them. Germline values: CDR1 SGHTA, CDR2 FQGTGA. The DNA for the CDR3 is TGTGCCAGCAGCCTTGGGGGGGCTTACGACAATGAGCAGTTCTTC. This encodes CASSLGGAYDNEQFF.

CDR3 in DNA: TGTGCCAGCAGCTTGGCCTACGGGGCCAACGTCCTGACTTTC. This codes for CASSLAYGANVLTF. This chain connects TRBV5-4 to TRBJ2-6; D is undetermined. Germline CDR1 and CDR2: SGHNT and YYREEE (reference sequence). Between the trimmed V and J ends, which lost 0 bases and 4 bases, there was a span of 5 bases. The CDR3 is 14 amino acids.

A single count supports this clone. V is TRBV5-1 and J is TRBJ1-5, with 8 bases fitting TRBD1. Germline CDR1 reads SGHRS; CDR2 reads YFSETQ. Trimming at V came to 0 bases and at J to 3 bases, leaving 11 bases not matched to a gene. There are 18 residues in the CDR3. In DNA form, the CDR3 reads TGCGCCAGCAGCTTGGGAGGAGGACAGGGTGGTTCCAATCAGCCCCAGCATTTT. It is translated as CASSLGGGQGGSNQPQHF.

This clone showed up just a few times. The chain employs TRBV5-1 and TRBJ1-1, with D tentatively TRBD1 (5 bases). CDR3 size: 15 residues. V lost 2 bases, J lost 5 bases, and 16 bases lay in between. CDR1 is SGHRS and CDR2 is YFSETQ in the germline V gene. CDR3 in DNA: TGCGCCAGCAGCTTAGCCGGGACTCGGAAAACTGAAGCTTTCTTT. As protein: CASSLAGTRKTEAFF.

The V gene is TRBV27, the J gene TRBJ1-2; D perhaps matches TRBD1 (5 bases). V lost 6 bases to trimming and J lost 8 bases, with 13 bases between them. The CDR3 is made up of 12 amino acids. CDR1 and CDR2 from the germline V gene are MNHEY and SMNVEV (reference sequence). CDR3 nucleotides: TGTGCCAGCAGATCGACAGCGTGGGGCTACACCTTC. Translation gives CASRSTAWGYTF.

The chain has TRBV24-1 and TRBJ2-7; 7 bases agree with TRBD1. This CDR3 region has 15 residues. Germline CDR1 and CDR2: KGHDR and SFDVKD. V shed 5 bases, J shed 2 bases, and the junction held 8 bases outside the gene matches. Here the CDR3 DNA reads TGTGCCACCAGTGCCTGGACAGGTGGGACCTACGAGCAGTACTTC. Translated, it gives CATSAWTGGTYEQYF.

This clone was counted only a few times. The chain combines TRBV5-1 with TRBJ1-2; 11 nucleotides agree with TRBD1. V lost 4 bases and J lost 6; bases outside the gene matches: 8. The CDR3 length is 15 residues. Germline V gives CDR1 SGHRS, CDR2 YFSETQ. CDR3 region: CASSVRTGGGNGYTF. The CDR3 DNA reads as TGCGCCAGCAGCGTAAGGACAGGGGGCGGGAATGGCTACACCTTC.

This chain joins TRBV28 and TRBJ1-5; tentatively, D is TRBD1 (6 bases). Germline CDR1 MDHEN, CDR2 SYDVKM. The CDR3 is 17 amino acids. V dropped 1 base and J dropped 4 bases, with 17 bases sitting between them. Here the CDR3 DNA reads TGTGCCAGCAGTTTATCTGGGGGCTGGTTTGGAAATCAGCCCCAGCATTTT. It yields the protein CASSLSGGWFGNQPQHF.